Reported below is one TCR beta chain. CD4+ cells yielded CD45RA+ naive and CD45RA-negative memory subsets. This sample was included in a study of shared clonotypes between healthy human individuals. This table comes from immunoSEQ multiplex PCR, and its TCRdb copy is limited to in-frame clones, with some not included. The data hold about 2 million clones, with 85% to 95% observed a single time. CDR3 size: 13 residues. Germline loops: CDR1 SNHLY, CDR2 FYNNEI. V lost 5 bases, J lost 2 bases, and 10 bases lay in between. Sequencing was performed on naive CD4+ T cells sorted from blood. Described subset: CD45RA+ positively selected. This rearrangement joins TRBV2 to TRBJ2-7; D is unclear. This sequence originates from a young man in good health. The CDR3 protein is CASSQDIPYEQYF. Written as DNA, the CDR3 is TGTGCCAGCAGTCAAGACATACCCTACGAGCAGTACTTC.